Listed below are T cell receptor beta chains from one sample, sequenced in a study of cytomegalovirus exposure and HLA in healthy donors. TCRdb keeps only in-frame clones here, not all; method: immunoSEQ multiplex PCR. The sample includes tens of thousands of clones, roughly 70% seen only once; the top ten take roughly a fifth. Sequenced material: PBMCs. These receptors were collected from a woman aged 55-70 years in good health and CMV-seropositive. Both conserved end residues are trimmed from each CDR3. Rows may omit the clone size; those that give it use once, few, many or a size class.

abundance	v_gene	CDR3aa
-	TRBV7-8	ASSLAGATTDTQY
-	TRBV6-1	ASSETRGTGNTIY
-	TRBV9	ASSETQTYSGNTIY
-	TRBV18	ASSPNGGAFGNQPQH
few	TRBV5-6	ASSLVVRTGDTEAF
-	TRBV29-1	SAVSPLQRDEQF
-	TRBV7-2	ASSLAQGTANEKLF
-	TRBV6-6	ASSPGGTGANVLT
-	TRBV19	ASRKGTGGEQWDYEQY
-	TRBV18	ASSPGTDSGNTIY
-	TRBV19	ASSMSQLDEKLF
-	TRBV11-1	ASSLGTGSYEQY
-	TRBV18	ASSPAGRGENSPLH
-	TRBV5-1	ASSLEFRVEGVREQY
-	TRBV10-3	AIRGGSTVETQY